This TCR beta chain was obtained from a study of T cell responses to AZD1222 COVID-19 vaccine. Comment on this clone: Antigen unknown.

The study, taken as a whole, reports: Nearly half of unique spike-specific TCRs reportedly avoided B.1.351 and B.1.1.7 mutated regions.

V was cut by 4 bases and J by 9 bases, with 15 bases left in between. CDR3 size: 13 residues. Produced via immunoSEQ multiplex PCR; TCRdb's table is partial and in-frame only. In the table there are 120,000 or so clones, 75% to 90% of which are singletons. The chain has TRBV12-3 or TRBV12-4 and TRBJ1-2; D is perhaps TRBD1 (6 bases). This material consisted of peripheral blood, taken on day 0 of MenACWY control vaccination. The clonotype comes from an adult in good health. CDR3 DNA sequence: TGTGCCAGCAGTTCTCTGACAGGCCTCAGCTACACCTTC. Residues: CASSSLTGLSYTF.